The rows below give T cell receptor beta chains drawn from one sample of a study of blood T cell repertoires in COVID-19. Repertoires were generated with immunoSEQ multiplex PCR, while TCRdb's copy carries only in-frame clones and drops some. This table holds approximately 120,000 clones, roughly 85% found once. The sample consisted of peripheral blood. All receptors come from a woman older than 75 with COVID-19, enrolled during active disease. CDR3s include the opening cysteine and the closing phenylalanine or tryptophan. D genes are given only for firm matches. The size entry is marked missing in some rows and otherwise reads once, few, many or a size class.

clone_size d_call j_call v_call cdr3_aa cdr3_nt
NA NA TRBJ1-5 TRBV4-3 CASSQDSAGNQPQHF TGCGCCAGCAGCCAAGATTCGGCGGGAAATCAGCCCCAGCATTTT
NA NA TRBJ2-3 TRBV15 CAIQRQGTDTQYF TGTGCCATACAGAGACAGGGCACAGATACGCAGTATTTT
NA TRBD2 TRBJ2-7 TRBV28 CASSAGVYEQYF TGTGCCAGCAGTGCGGGGGTCTACGAGCAGTACTTC
NA NA TRBJ2-7 TRBV5-4 CASSLTRDYEQYF TGTGCCAGCAGCTTGACCAGGGATTACGAGCAGTACTTC
NA TRBD1 TRBJ1-4 TRBV3-1/TRBV3-2 CASSQPGQGEKLFF TGTGCCAGCAGCCAACCGGGACAGGGAGAAAAACTGTTTTTT
NA NA TRBJ1-6 TRBV12-3/TRBV12-4 CASSLQGNSPLHF TGTGCCAGCAGTTTGCAGGGTAATTCACCCCTCCACTTT
NA NA TRBJ2-7 TRBV12-3/TRBV12-4 CASTPAGAEEQYF TGTGCCAGCACCCCGGCAGGGGCGGAGGAGCAGTACTTC
NA NA TRBJ1-1 TRBV9 CASSVALGTEAFF TGTGCCAGCAGCGTAGCGCTAGGAACTGAAGCTTTCTTT
NA TRBD2 TRBJ2-5 TRBV10-3 CAISQLAVKRMTQYF TGTGCCATCAGCCAGCTAGCGGTTAAGAGAATGACCCAGTACTTC
NA TRBD1 TRBJ1-1 TRBV9 CASSPHPRTGDNTEAFF TGTGCCAGCAGCCCCCATCCCCGGACAGGCGATAACACTGAAGCTTTCTTT
NA TRBD1 TRBJ1-5 TRBV18 CASSLTGDSQPQHF TGTGCCAGCTCGCTTACAGGGGACAGTCAGCCCCAGCATTTT
NA NA TRBJ2-3 TRBV6-6 CASSYMTPGTDTQYF TGTGCCAGCAGTTATATGACACCGGGCACAGATACGCAGTATTTT
NA NA TRBJ2-2 TRBV27 CASRRVPGELFF TGTGCCAGTCGTCGGGTCCCCGGGGAGCTGTTTTTT
NA NA TRBJ2-7 TRBV5-5 CASSLIGRANGEQYF TGTGCCAGCAGCCTGATCGGGCGGGCTAATGGCGAGCAGTACTTC
NA NA TRBJ1-1 TRBV11-2 CASSLGGGNTEAFF TGTGCCAGCAGCTTAGGAGGGGGGAACACTGAAGCTTTCTTT
many NA TRBJ2-7 TRBV27 CASSLSDTLEQYF TGTGCCAGCAGTCTTAGTGACACCCTCGAGCAGTACTTC
NA NA TRBJ1-4 TRBV4-2 CASSQPQGPNEKLFF TGTGCCAGCAGCCAACCCCAGGGGCCAAATGAAAAACTGTTTTTT